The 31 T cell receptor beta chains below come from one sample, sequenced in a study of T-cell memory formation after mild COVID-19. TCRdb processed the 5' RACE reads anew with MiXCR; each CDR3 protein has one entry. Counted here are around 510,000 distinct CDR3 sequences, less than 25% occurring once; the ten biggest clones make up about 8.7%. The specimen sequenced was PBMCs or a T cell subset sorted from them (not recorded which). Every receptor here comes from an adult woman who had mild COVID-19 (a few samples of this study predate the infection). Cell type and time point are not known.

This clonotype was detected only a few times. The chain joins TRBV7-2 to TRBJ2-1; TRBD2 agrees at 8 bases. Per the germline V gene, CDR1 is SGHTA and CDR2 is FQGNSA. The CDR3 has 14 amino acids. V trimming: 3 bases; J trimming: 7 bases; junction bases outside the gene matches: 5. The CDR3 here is CASSFGGVQNEQFF. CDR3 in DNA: TGTGCCAGCAGCTTCGGGGGGGTACAGAATGAGCAGTTCTTC.

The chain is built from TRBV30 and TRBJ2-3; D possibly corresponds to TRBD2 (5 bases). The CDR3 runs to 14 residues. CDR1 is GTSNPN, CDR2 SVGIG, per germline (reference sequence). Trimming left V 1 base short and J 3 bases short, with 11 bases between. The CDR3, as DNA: TGTGCCTGGAGTGGACCGACTATAACAGATACGCAGTATTTT. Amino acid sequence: CAWSGPTITDTQYF.

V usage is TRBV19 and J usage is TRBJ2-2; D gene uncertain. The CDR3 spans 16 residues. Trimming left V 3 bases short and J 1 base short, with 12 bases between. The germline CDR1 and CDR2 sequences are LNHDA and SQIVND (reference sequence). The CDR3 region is CASSIRGRGNTGELFF. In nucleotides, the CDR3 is TGTGCCAGTAGTATTCGTGGAAGAGGGAACACCGGGGAGCTGTTTTTT. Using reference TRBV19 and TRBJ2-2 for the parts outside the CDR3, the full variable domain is DGGITQSPKYLFRKEGQNVTLSCEQNLNHDAMYWYRQDPGQGLRLIYYSQIVNDFQKGDIAEGYSVSREKKESFPLTVTSAQKNPTAFYLCASSIRGRGNTGELFFGEGSRLTVL.

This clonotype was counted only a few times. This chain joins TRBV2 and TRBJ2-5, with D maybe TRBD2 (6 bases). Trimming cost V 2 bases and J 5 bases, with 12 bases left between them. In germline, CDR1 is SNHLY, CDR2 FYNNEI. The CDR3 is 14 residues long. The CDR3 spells CASSESSAGETQYF. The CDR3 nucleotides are TGTGCCAGCAGTGAATCGTCGGCGGGGGAGACCCAGTACTTC.

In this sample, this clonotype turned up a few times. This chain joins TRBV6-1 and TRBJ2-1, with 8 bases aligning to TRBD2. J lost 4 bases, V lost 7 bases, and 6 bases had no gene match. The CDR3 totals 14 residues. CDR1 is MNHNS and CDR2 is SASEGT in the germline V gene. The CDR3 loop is CASTLAVDYNEQFF. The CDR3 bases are TGTGCCAGCACACTAGCGGTTGATTACAATGAGCAGTTCTTC.

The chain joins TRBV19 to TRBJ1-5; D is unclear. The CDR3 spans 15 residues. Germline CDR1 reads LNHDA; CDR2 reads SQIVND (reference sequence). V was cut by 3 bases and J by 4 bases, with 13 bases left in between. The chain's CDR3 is CASSIMAGTNQPQHF. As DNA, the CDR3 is TGTGCCAGTAGTATTATGGCAGGAACTAATCAGCCCCAGCATTTT.

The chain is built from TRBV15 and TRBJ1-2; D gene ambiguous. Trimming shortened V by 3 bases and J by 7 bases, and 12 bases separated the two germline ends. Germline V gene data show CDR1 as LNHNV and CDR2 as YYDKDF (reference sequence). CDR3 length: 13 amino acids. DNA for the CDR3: TGTGCCACCAGCAGGCGGGAATTAAGTGGCTACACCTTC. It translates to CATSRRELSGYTF. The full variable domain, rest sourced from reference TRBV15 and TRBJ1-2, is DAMVIQNPRYQVTQFGKPVTLSCSQTLNHNVMYWYQQKSSQAPKLLFHYYDKDFNNEADTPDNFQSRRPNTSFCFLDIRSPGLGDTAMYLCATSRRELSGYTFGSGTRLTVV.

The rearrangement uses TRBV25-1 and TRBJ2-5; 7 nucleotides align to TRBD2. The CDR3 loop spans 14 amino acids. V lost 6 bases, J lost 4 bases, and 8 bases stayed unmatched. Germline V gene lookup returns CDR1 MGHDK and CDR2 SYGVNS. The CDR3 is CASSVGRGRETQYF. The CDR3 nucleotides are TGTGCCAGCAGCGTGGGGAGGGGTCGAGAGACCCAGTACTTC.

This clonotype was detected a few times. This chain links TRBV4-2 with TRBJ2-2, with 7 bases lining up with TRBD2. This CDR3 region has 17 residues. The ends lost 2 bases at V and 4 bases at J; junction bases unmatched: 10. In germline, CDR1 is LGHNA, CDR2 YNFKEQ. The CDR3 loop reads CASSQTRGRETTGELFF. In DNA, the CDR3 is TGTGCCAGCAGCCAAACCCGCGGGCGGGAGACCACCGGGGAGCTGTTTTTT.

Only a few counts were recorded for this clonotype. CDR3 DNA sequence: TGTGCCAAGATCAGAAAGTTAACCTACGAGCAGTACTTC. The encoded protein is CAKIRKLTYEQYF. The chain links TRBV24-1 to TRBJ2-7, with D unresolved. This CDR3 comprises 13 residues. The V gene lost 11 bases and the J gene lost 2 bases, with 15 bases spanning the gap. Germline V gene lookup returns CDR1 KGHDR and CDR2 SFDVKD.

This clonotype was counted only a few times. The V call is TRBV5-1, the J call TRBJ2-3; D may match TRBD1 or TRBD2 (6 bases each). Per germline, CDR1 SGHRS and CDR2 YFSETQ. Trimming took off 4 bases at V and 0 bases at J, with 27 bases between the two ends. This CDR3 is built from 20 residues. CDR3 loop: CASSLMPTGASNPSTDTQYF. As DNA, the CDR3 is TGCGCCAGCAGCCTAATGCCCACGGGGGCTAGCAATCCTAGCACAGATACGCAGTATTTT.

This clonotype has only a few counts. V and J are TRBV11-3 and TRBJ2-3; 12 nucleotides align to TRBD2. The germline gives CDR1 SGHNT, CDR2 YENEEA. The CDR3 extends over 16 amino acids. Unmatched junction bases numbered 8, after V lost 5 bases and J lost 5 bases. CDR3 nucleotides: TGTGCCAGCAGCCTAAGACTAGCGGGAGACGGAGATACGCAGTATTTT. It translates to CASSLRLAGDGDTQYF.

The DNA for the CDR3 is TGTGCCAGCAGCGTATCTGCAGGGAACGAGCAGTACTTC. Amino acid sequence: CASSVSAGNEQYF. V usage is TRBV9 and J usage is TRBJ2-7; D is perhaps TRBD1 (5 bases). The CDR3 is 13 amino acids. V was trimmed by 1 base and J by 5 bases, leaving 10 bases between them. Germline V lookup: CDR1 SGDLS, CDR2 YYNGEE. The full variable domain, its missing parts supplied by reference TRBV9 and TRBJ2-7, is DSGVTQTPKHLITATGQRVTLRCSPRSGDLSVYWYQQSLDQGLQFLIQYYNGEERAKGNILERFSAQQFPDLHSELNLSSLELGDSALYFCASSVSAGNEQYFGPGTRLTVT.

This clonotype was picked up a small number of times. CDR3 loop: CASRRAYASNQPQHF. The DNA of the CDR3 is TGTGCCAGCCGTCGGGCATACGCTAGCAATCAGCCCCAGCATTTT. The rearrangement joins TRBV27 to TRBJ1-5; D unclear. V lost 8 bases, J lost 0 bases, and 14 bases lay in between. CDR3 length equals 15 residues. The germline CDR1 and CDR2 sequences are MNHEY and SMNVEV (reference sequence).

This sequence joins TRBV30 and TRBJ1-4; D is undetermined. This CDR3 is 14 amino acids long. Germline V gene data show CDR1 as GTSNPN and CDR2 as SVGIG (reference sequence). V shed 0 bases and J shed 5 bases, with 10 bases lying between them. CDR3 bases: TGTGCCTGGAGTGTACGTGCAGTGAATGAAAAACTGTTTTTT. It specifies CAWSVRAVNEKLFF.

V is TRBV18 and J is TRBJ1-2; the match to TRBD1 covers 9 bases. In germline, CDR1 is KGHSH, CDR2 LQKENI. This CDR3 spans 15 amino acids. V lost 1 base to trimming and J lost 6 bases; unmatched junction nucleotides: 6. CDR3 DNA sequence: TGTGCCAGCTCACCACTCTACAGGGGGCATGATGGCTACACCTTC. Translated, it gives CASSPLYRGHDGYTF.

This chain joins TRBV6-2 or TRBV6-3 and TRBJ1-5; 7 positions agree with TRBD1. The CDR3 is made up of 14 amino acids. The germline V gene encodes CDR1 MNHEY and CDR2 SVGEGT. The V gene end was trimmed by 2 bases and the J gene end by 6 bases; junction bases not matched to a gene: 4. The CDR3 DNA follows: TGTGCCAGCAGTTACCGACAGGGAACTCAGCCCCAGCATTTT. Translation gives CASSYRQGTQPQHF.

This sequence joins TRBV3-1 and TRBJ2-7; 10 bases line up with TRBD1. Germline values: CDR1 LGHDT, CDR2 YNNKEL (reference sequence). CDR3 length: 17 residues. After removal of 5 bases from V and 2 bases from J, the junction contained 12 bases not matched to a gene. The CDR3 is CASSWTGGSSHPYEQYF. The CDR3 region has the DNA TGTGCCAGCAGCTGGACAGGGGGTTCCTCCCACCCCTACGAGCAGTACTTC.

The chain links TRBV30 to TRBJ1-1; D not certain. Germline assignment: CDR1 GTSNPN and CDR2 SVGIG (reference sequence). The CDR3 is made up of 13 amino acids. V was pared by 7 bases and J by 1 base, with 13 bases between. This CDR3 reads CALGGFGNTEAFF. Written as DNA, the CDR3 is TGTGCCTTAGGAGGGTTTGGGAACACTGAAGCTTTCTTT.

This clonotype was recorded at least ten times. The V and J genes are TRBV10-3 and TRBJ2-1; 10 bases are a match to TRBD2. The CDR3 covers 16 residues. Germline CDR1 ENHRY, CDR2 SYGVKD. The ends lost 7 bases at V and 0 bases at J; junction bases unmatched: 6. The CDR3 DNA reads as TGTGCCATCACCGGTACTAGCGGGACCTCCTACAATGAGCAGTTCTTC. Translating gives CAITGTSGTSYNEQFF.

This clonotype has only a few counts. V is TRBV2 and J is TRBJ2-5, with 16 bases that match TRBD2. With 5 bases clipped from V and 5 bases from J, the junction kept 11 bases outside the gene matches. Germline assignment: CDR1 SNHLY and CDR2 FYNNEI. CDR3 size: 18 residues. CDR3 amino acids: CASSPPGLAGGPLETQYF. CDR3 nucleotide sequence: TGTGCCAGCAGTCCTCCGGGACTAGCGGGAGGGCCACTGGAGACCCAGTACTTC. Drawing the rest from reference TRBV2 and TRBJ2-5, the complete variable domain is EPEVTQTPSHQVTQMGQEVILRCVPISNHLYFYWYRQILGQKVEFLVSFYNNEISEKSEIFDDQFSVERPDGSNFTLKIRSTKLEDSAMYFCASSPPGLAGGPLETQYFGPGTRLLVL.

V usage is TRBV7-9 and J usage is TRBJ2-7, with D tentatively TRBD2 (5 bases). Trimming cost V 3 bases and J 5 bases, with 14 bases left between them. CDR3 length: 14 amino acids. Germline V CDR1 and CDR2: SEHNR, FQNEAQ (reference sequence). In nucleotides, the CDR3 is TGTGCCAGCAGCTTTAGCCGGGATAGCGACGAGCAGTACTTC. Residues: CASSFSRDSDEQYF.

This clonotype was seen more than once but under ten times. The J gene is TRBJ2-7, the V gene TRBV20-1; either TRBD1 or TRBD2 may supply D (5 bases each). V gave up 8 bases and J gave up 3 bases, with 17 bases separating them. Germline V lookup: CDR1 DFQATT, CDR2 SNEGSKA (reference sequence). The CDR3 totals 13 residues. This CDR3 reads CSPQVGPRYEQYF. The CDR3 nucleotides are TGCAGTCCCCAGGTGGGACCCCGCTACGAGCAGTACTTC.

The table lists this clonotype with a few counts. The CDR3 here is CASSYPEKGLYEQYF. For the CDR3, the DNA is TGTGCCAGCAGTTACCCTGAGAAGGGCCTGTACGAGCAGTACTTC. V and J are TRBV6-2 or TRBV6-3 and TRBJ2-7; D unclear. The V gene's germline CDR1 is MNHEY and CDR2 SVGEGT. V was pared by 2 bases and J by 4 bases, with 15 bases between. The CDR3 runs to 15 residues.

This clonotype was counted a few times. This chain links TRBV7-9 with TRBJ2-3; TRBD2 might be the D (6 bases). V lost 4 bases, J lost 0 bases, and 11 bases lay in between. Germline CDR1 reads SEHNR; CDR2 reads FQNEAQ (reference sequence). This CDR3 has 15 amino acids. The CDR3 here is CASSSGGSSTDTQYF. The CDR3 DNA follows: TGTGCCAGCAGCTCCGGGGGATCGAGCACAGATACGCAGTATTTT.

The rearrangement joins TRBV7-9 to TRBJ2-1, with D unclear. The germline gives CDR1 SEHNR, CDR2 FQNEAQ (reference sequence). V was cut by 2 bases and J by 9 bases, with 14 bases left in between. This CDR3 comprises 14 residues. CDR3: CASSLSGPPIEQFF. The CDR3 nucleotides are TGTGCCAGCAGCTTATCGGGCCCCCCGATTGAGCAGTTCTTC.

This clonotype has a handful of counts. The chain's CDR3 is CATGHSTDTQYF. The CDR3 coding sequence is TGTGCCACCGGTCATAGCACAGATACGCAGTATTTT. The V and J genes are TRBV30 and TRBJ2-3; no firm D call. Germline assignment: CDR1 GTSNPN and CDR2 SVGIG (reference sequence). V was shortened by 8 bases and J by 0 bases, with 9 bases between the two germline ends. The CDR3 has 12 residues.

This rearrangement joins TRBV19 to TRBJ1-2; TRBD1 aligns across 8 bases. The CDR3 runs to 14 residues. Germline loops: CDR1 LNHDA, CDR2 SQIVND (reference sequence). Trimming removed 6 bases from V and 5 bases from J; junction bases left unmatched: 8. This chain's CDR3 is CASSPQQGGYGYTF. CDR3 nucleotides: TGTGCCAGTAGCCCTCAACAGGGGGGTTATGGCTACACCTTC.

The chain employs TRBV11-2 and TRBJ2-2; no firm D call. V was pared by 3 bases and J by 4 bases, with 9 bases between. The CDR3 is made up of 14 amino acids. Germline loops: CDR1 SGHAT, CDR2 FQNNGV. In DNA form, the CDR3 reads TGTGCCAGCAGCTTTCCAGTCGCCACCGGGGAGCTGTTTTTT. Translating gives CASSFPVATGELFF.

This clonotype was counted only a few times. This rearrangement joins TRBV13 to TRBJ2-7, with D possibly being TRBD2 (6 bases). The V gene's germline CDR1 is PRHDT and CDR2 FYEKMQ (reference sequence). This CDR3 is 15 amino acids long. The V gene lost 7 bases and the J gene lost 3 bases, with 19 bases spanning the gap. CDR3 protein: CASTPGRLGFYEQYF. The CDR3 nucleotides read TGTGCCAGCACCCCAGGGAGGCTCGGGTTCTACGAGCAGTACTTC.

CDR3 sequence: CASRGLGTYEQYF. For the CDR3, the DNA is TGTGCCAGCAGGGGACTGGGAACATACGAGCAGTACTTC. The chain joins TRBV27 to TRBJ2-7, with D perhaps TRBD2 (6 bases). The CDR3 loop spans 13 amino acids. Trimming cost V 6 bases and J 4 bases, with 13 bases left between them. From germline, CDR1 is MNHEY and CDR2 SMNVEV (reference sequence).